The T cell receptor beta chain described here comes from a study of T cells in Graves' hyperthyroidism and ophthalmopathy. About the research overall: Peripheral blood collection took place at initial diagnosis, before any treatment. Findings and caveats of the study: Median prediction lead before ophthalmopathy onset was roughly 6 months with the model.

This CDR3 comprises 12 residues. Germline-derived CDR1 and CDR2 are LNHDA and SQIVND (reference sequence). Between the trimmed V and J ends, which lost 6 bases and 6 bases, there was a span of 11 bases. As to this clonotype: Its antigen is unidentified.

Using RNA transcripts as the source, TCR beta CDR3 regions were amplified. The study used the HTBI primer set for a first-round RT-PCR of the TCR CDR3. MiXCR, run by TCRdb on the multiplex PCR reads, gives a single entry per CDR3 protein. This sample carries about 52,000 distinct CDR3 sequences, approximately 48% of them seen once, and the ten largest clones take about 9.8%. Patients with uncontrolled infections, other autoimmune diseases, pregnancy or lactation were excluded. This receptor was obtained from a woman aged 45-65 years with Graves' ophthalmopathy. Sequencing input: blood. This chain links TRBV19 with TRBJ1-1; D call uncertain. CDR3 DNA: TGTGCCAGTAGCTGGAACTACGCTGAAGCTTTCTTT. It translates to CASSWNYAEAFF.